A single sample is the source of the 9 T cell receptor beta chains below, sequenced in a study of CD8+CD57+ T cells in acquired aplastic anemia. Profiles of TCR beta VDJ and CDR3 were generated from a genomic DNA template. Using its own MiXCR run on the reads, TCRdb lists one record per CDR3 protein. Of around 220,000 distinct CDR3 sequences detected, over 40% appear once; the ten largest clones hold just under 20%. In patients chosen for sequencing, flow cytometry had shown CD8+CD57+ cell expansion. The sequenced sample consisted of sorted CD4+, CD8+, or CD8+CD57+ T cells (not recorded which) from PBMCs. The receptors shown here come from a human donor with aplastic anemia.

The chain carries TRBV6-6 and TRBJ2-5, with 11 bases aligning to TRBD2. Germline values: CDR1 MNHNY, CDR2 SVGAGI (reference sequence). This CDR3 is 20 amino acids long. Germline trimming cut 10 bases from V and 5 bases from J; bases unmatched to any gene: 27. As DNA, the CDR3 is TGTGCCATCGGACCCGGGACAGGGATAGCGGGGGGGCGATATAGGGAGACCCAGTACTTC. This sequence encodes CAIGPGTGIAGGRYRETQYF.

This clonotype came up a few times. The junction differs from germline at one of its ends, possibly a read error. The CDR3: CASSTTGGSSQPQHF. DNA of the CDR3: TGTGCCAGCAGTACCACAGGAGGCAGCAGTCAGCCTCAGCATTTT. This sequence joins TRBV6-5 and TRBJ1-5, with D tentatively TRBD1 (5 bases). CDR3 length: 15 residues. Germline-derived CDR1 and CDR2 are MNHEY and SVGAGI.

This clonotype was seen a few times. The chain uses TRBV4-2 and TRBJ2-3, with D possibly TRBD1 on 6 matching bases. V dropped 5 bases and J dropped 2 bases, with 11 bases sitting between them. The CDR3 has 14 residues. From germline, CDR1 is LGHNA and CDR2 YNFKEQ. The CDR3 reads CASSYGQYTDTQYF. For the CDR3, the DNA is TGTGCCAGCAGCTATGGACAGTACACAGATACGCAGTATTTT.

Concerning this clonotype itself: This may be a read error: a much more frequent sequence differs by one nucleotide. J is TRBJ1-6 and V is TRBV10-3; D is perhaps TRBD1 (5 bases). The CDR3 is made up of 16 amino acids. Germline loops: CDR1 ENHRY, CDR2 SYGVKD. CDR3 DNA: TGTGCCAACAGTCCTCTGTCGGGGGTGGTTGGTTCACCCCTCCACTTT. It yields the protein CANSPLSGVVGSPLHF.

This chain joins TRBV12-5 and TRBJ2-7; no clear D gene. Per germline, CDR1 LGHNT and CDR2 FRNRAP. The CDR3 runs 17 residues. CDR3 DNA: TGTGCCAGCAGTCAAGATCCCCGGGCAGCCTTTGACTACGAGCAGTACTTC. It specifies CASSQDPRAAFDYEQYF.

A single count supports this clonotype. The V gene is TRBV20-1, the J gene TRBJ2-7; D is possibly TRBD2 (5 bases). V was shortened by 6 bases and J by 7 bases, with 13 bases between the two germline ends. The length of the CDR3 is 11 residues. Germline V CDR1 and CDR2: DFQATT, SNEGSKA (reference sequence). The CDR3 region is CSAFTRREQYF. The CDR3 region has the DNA TGCAGTGCCTTTACAAGGAGGGAGCAGTACTTC.

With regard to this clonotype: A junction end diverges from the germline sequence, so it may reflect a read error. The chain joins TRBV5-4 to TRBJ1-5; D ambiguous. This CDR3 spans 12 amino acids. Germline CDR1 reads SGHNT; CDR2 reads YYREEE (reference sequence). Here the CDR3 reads CASSLPNRPQHF. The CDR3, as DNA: TGTGCCAGCAGCTTGCCAAATCGGCCCCAGCATTTT.

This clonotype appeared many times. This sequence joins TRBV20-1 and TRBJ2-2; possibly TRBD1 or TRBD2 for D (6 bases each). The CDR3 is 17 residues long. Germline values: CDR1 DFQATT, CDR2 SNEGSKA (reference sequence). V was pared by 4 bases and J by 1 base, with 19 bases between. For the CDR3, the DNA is TGCAGTGCTACCGACAGGCCCGGCGGGGTGAACACCGGGGAGCTGTTTTTT. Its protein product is CSATDRPGGVNTGELFF.

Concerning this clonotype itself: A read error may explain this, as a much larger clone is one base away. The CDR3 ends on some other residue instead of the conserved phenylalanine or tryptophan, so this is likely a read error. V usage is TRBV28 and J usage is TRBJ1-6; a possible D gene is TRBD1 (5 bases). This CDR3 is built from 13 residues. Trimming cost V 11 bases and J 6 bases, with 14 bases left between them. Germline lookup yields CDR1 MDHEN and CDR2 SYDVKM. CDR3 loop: CASGTSPNSPLHS. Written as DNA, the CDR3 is TGTGCCTCGGGGACTAGCCCTAATTCACCCCTCCACTCT.